This record covers a single T cell receptor (beta chain). The target antigen is unknown. Trimming removed 5 bases from V and 0 bases from J; junction bases left unmatched: 8. Germline CDR1 and CDR2: LNHDA and SQIVND (reference sequence). The CDR3 runs to 17 residues. This entry comes from a study of cytomegalovirus exposure and HLA in healthy donors. Study-level background: Out of 300 to 500 genotyped donors, 81% belonged to the Caucasian-associated ancestry cluster. Whole-study results and caveats: A later analysis found that most CMV-associated TCR beta chains appeared HLA-restricted.

PCR employed 60 Vbeta and 13 Jbeta primers. Authors' data handling: A later analysis counted around 80 million unique TCR beta chains, roughly 11 million shared. Clones were sequenced by immunoSEQ multiplex PCR, and TCRdb holds only the in-frame ones, with some missing. The DNA was the basis for D and trimming; V, J and clone size are from that table. The data hold over 150,000 clones, with 60% to 80% observed a single time. Sequencing input: PBMCs. This TCR came from a man between 60 and 70 years old in good health and CMV-seronegative. The chain employs TRBV19 and TRBJ1-3; 9 bases are a match to TRBD1. CDR3 nucleotides: TGTGCCAGTAGTCCCACCTGGGACAGGGACTCTGGAAACACCATATATTTT. Translated: CASSPTWDRDSGNTIYF.